This T cell receptor (beta chain) was sequenced in a study of blood T cell repertoires in COVID-19. Study summary: Samples taken during acute and convalescent COVID-19 were collected in the United States, Italy and Spain.

Sequenced by immunoSEQ multiplex PCR; TCRdb stores in-frame clones only, minus some. The repertoire holds approximately 200,000 clones, with about nine tenths as singletons. The CDR3 length is 17 residues. Trimming took off 7 bases at V and 0 bases at J, with 22 bases between the two ends. Germline values: CDR1 SGHRS, CDR2 YFSETQ. Sequencing was done on a sample of peripheral blood. V and J are TRBV5-1 and TRBJ1-2, with D possibly TRBD1 on 6 matching bases. This receptor was taken from a woman between 55 and 75 years old with acute or convalescent COVID-19. CDR3 sequence (DNA): TGCGCCAGCTCTCCTGGGAGAAATCAGGGGACTAACTATGGCTACACCTTC. As protein: CASSPGRNQGTNYGYTF.